The 17 T cell receptor beta chains below were found in one sample sequenced in a study of control samples from healthy donors and cancer patients (dated by TCRdb to 2020 to 2021). To prepare the library, the immunoSEQ multiplex PCR assay was applied. This is the immuneACCESS table as TCRdb keeps it, with only in-frame sequences that have V and J called. A part of the clones is gone; compared with another copy, unresolved V genes explain less than half, and the rest is unexplained. Recorded for this sample are 150,000 to 200,000 clones; approximately 94% of them occurred a single time. In total, the top ten clones hold around 13% of the sample. Sequences were obtained from PBMCs. The source of these receptors is a man aged 55-75 years with colorectal cancer.

The chain links TRBV27 to TRBJ1-1; D is unclear. CDR3 size: 14 residues. The ends were cut back, 4 bases at V and 5 bases at J, with 14 bases in the middle. From germline, CDR1 is MNHEY and CDR2 SMNVEV (reference sequence). The CDR3 DNA is TGTGCCAGCAGTTCAAACGTAATCGGGACTGAAGCTTTCTTT. It translates to CASSSNVIGTEAFF.

The gene calls are TRBV7-8 and TRBJ1-2; 9 bases align to TRBD1. There are 16 residues in the CDR3. Germline values: CDR1 SGHVS, CDR2 FQNEAQ. With 5 bases clipped from V and 4 bases from J, the junction kept 11 bases outside the gene matches. The chain's CDR3 is CASSDVQGARGYGYTF. The CDR3 DNA reads as TGTGCCAGCAGCGACGTACAGGGGGCGCGGGGCTATGGCTACACCTTC.

This clone was recorded only once. The CDR3 DNA follows: TGCGCCAGCAGCCAAGATCTGTTTCCGTCAGGGATTAGGGCTGGAAACACCATATATTTT. Translation: CASSQDLFPSGIRAGNTIYF. The gene calls are TRBV4-1 and TRBJ1-3, with D perhaps TRBD1 (5 bases). Trimming cost V 0 bases and J 2 bases, with 23 bases left between them. Germline assignment: CDR1 MGHRA and CDR2 YSYEKL. The CDR3 length is 20 residues.

The V and J genes are TRBV7-2 and TRBJ1-1; D may be TRBD1 (5 bases). CDR3 length: 14 amino acids. Germline CDR1 and CDR2: SGHTA and FQGNSA. Between the trimmed V and J ends, which lost 1 base and 3 bases, there was a span of 9 bases. This CDR3 reads CASSLDRGYTEAFF. CDR3 nucleotides: TGTGCCAGCAGCTTAGATCGGGGCTACACTGAAGCTTTCTTT. The full variable domain, completed using reference TRBV7-2 and TRBJ1-1, is GAGVSQSPSNKVTEKGKDVELRCDPISGHTALYWYRQSLGQGLEFLIYFQGNSAPDKSGLPSDRFSAERTGGSVSTLTIQRTQQEDSAVYLCASSLDRGYTEAFFGQGTRLTVV.

This clone was detected once. This sequence joins TRBV2 and TRBJ1-1; D is possibly TRBD1 (6 bases). Trimming pared 6 bases from V and 1 base from J, leaving 12 bases between. In germline, CDR1 is SNHLY, CDR2 FYNNEI. The CDR3 contains 14 residues. CDR3 sequence: CASRIQGENTEAFF. The CDR3 DNA is TGTGCCAGCAGGATACAGGGAGAGAACACTGAAGCTTTCTTT.

The chain recombines TRBV6-4 with TRBJ2-4; no reliable D call. Trimming cost V 3 bases and J 9 bases, with 12 bases left between them. Germline CDR1 MRHNA, CDR2 SNTAGT. The length of the CDR3 is 13 residues. The CDR3 DNA reads as TGTGCCAGCAGTGAGGACCCGGGCAGCATTCAGTACTTC. This gives the protein CASSEDPGSIQYF.

This clone was counted once. The chain links TRBV5-4 to TRBJ2-7, with D maybe TRBD1 (5 bases). V was pared by 4 bases and J by 4 bases, with 9 bases between. CDR1 and CDR2 (germline): SGHNT, YYREEE (reference sequence). The CDR3 spans 12 residues. The CDR3 region is CASSHTGYEQYF. DNA of the CDR3: TGTGCCAGCAGCCATACAGGTTACGAGCAGTACTTC. Full variable domain (missing parts from reference TRBV5-4 and TRBJ2-7): ETGVTQSPTHLIKTRGQQVTLRCSSQSGHNTVSWYQQALGQGPQFIFQYYREEENGRGNFPPRFSGLQFPNYSSELNVNALELDDSALYLCASSHTGYEQYFGPGTRLTVT.

V gene TRBV7-9 combines with J gene TRBJ2-7; possible D gene TRBD1, 6 bases. The V end was cut by 6 bases, the J end by 1 base, with 10 bases between. The CDR3 has 13 residues. CDR1 and CDR2 from the germline V gene are SEHNR and FQNEAQ (reference sequence). CDR3 region: CASRQGPSYEQYF. DNA for the CDR3: TGTGCCAGCAGACAGGGACCTTCCTACGAGCAGTACTTC.

The V gene is TRBV30, the J gene TRBJ2-3; a weak D match, TRBD1 (5 bases). This CDR3 contains 15 residues. With 2 bases removed from V and 2 bases from J, the gap between germline ends came to 14 bases. Per the germline V gene, CDR1 is GTSNPN and CDR2 is SVGIG (reference sequence). The CDR3 sequence is CAWSNTGHNTDTQYF. Written as DNA, the CDR3 is TGTGCCTGGAGTAATACAGGACATAACACAGATACGCAGTATTTT.

The chain has TRBV5-1 and TRBJ1-1; D remains ambiguous. V was trimmed by 1 base and J by 1 base, leaving 14 bases between them. Germline lookup yields CDR1 SGHRS and CDR2 YFSETQ. The CDR3 covers 16 residues. The CDR3 sequence is CASSLSDGPRNTEAFF. In nucleotides, the CDR3 is TGCGCCAGCAGCTTGTCAGACGGGCCGAGGAACACTGAAGCTTTCTTT.

The chain uses TRBV9 and TRBJ2-5; TRBD2 matches at 12 bases. V lost 4 bases to trimming and J lost 2 bases; unmatched junction nucleotides: 12. The length of the CDR3 is 18 residues. Per the germline V gene, CDR1 is SGDLS and CDR2 is YYNGEE. The CDR3 bases are TGTGCCAGCAGCTCTACTAGCGGGGGGCCCTCGGGGCAAGAGACCCAGTACTTC. It codes for CASSSTSGGPSGQETQYF.

The V gene is TRBV27, the J gene TRBJ2-7; 13 bases match TRBD2. Germline CDR1 MNHEY, CDR2 SMNVEV (reference sequence). After removal of 5 bases from V and 3 bases from J, the junction contained 7 bases not matched to a gene. The CDR3 length is 16 residues. The CDR3 region is CASSPRLAGGFYEQYF. The CDR3 DNA reads as TGTGCCAGCAGTCCCCGACTAGCGGGGGGCTTCTACGAGCAGTACTTC.

The chain uses TRBV27 and TRBJ1-5; D possibly corresponds to TRBD1 (5 bases). Trimming took 6 bases from V and 4 from J, leaving 16 bases between them. This CDR3 is 15 amino acids long. CDR1 and CDR2 (germline): MNHEY, SMNVEV (reference sequence). This CDR3 reads CASSLSRGGNQPQHF. DNA of the CDR3: TGTGCCAGCAGCCTCTCCCGGGGGGGAAATCAGCCCCAGCATTTT.

V and J are TRBV29-1 and TRBJ1-4; TRBD1 matches 7 bases. Germline trimming cut 4 bases from V and 5 bases from J; bases unmatched to any gene: 4. Germline lookup yields CDR1 SQVTM and CDR2 ANQGSEA. The CDR3 has 13 residues. The CDR3 region has the DNA TGCAGCGTTGGGGACAGATCAAATGAAAAACTGTTTTTT. This gives the protein CSVGDRSNEKLFF.

The chain uses TRBV2 and TRBJ2-6, with 8 positions matching TRBD1. V dropped 6 bases and J dropped 0; count of bases not matched to a gene: 13. Germline CDR1 is SNHLY and CDR2 is FYNNEI. The CDR3 loop spans 19 amino acids. The CDR3: CASSGSDRDFYSGANVLTF. CDR3 DNA sequence: TGTGCCAGCAGCGGGTCGGACAGGGACTTTTACTCTGGGGCCAACGTCCTGACTTTC.

This clone was seen once. The J gene is TRBJ2-1, the V gene TRBV6-5, with D maybe TRBD1 (6 bases). Germline CDR1 and CDR2: MNHEY and SVGAGI. Deletions cut 2 bases from V and 0 bases from J, with 8 bases between. The CDR3 length is 15 residues. The CDR3 DNA reads as TGTGCCAGCAGTTACACAGGGAGCTCCTACAATGAGCAGTTCTTC. It specifies CASSYTGSSYNEQFF.

The J gene is TRBJ2-1, the V gene TRBV6-6; 8 bases are shared with TRBD2. The CDR3 consists of 16 residues. CDR1 and CDR2 (germline): MNHNY, SVGAGI (reference sequence). Trimming removed 5 bases from V and 0 bases from J; junction bases left unmatched: 6. This CDR3 is CASSPGLVSSYNEQFF. CDR3 DNA: TGTGCCAGCAGTCCGGGACTAGTTAGCTCCTACAATGAGCAGTTCTTC.